This T cell receptor beta chain appears in the sequencing data of a study of blood T cell repertoires in COVID-19. About the research overall: Acute and convalescent COVID-19 samples came from the United States, Italy and Spain.

This clone was detected once. In the authors' workflow: Amplifying reference gene primers gave estimates of nucleated cell counts. Profiling relied on immunoSEQ multiplex PCR, and the TCRdb table lists in-frame clones only, not all of them. That table gives V, J and clone size, and the DNA gave D and trimming. The sample lists 150,000 to 200,000 clones, more than 85% seen once, with approximately 0.48% in the top ten. The sample consisted of peripheral blood. The receptor was isolated from a man aged 45-65 years with acute or convalescent COVID-19.

The CDR3 loop is CASSRGTELMNTEAFF. CDR3 DNA: TGTGCCAGTAGTAGAGGGACAGAGCTAATGAACACTGAAGCTTTCTTT. The chain joins TRBV19 to TRBJ1-1; 7 bases match TRBD1. CDR1 LNHDA and CDR2 SQIVND come from the germline V gene (reference sequence). J was trimmed by 0 bases and V by 4 bases; bases with no gene match: 8. CDR3 length equals 16 residues.